This TCR beta chain was identified during a study of cytomegalovirus exposure and HLA in healthy donors. The primer mix had 60 Vbeta and 13 Jbeta primers. The data were produced by immunoSEQ multiplex PCR, yet TCRdb's version contains in-frame clones alone and is incomplete. Of approximately 170,000 clones in the sample, around three quarters were seen once. Germline-derived CDR1 and CDR2 are MNHEY and SMNVEV (reference sequence). With 2 bases clipped from V and 2 bases from J, the junction kept 5 bases outside the gene matches. The CDR3 is made up of 16 amino acids. The clonotype originates from a woman aged 50 to 65 in good health and CMV-seronegative. V and J are TRBV27 and TRBJ2-1; 8 bases line up with TRBD2. Sequencing was done on a sample of PBMCs. The CDR3 bases are TGTGCCAGCAGTTTAGGGAGACTAGCGACCTACAATGAGCAGTTCTTC. It is translated as CASSLGRLATYNEQFF.